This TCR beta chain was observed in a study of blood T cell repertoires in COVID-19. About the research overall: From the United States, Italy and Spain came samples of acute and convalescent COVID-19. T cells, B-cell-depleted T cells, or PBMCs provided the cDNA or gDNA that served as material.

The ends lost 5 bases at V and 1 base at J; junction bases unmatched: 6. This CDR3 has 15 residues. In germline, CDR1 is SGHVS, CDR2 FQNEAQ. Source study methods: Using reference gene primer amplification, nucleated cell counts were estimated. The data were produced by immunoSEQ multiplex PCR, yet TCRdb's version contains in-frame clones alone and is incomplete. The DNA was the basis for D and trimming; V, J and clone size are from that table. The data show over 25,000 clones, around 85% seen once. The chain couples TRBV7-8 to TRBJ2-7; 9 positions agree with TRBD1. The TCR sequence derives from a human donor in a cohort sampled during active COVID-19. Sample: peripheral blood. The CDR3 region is CASSPGQGASYEQYF. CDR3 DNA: TGTGCCAGCAGCCCGGGACAGGGTGCGTCCTACGAGCAGTACTTC.